Below are 9 T cell receptor beta chains sequenced from a single sample in a study of patients and donors after allogeneic stem cell transplantation. TCRdb redid the calling of the RT-PCR reads with MiXCR, one entry per CDR3 protein. The sample shows 200,000 to 250,000 distinct CDR3 sequences, 38% of them seen only once. Sequenced: blood, either unsorted or a sorted T cell fraction (not recorded which). All receptors come from a human donor who was either an allogeneic HSCT recipient or a stem cell or donor lymphocyte infusion donor (not recorded which). It is not recorded whose cells these are; they may come from a transplant donor.

The V and J genes are TRBV7-8 and TRBJ2-1; D is undetermined. CDR1 is SGHVS, CDR2 FQNEAQ, per germline. The CDR3 extends over 14 amino acids. V gave up 2 bases and J gave up 3 bases, with 8 bases separating them. The CDR3 region has the DNA TGTGCCAGCAGCTTATTCGCGGTCTACAATGAGCAGTTCTTC. Its translation: CASSLFAVYNEQFF.

The CDR3 coding sequence is TGCGCCAGCTCCAATAATGGACAGCCCTATGGCTACACCTTC. The encoded protein is CASSNNGQPYGYTF. The chain combines TRBV10-1 with TRBJ1-2, with D tentatively TRBD1 (6 bases). CDR3 size: 14 residues. Between the trimmed V and J ends, which lost 8 bases and 4 bases, there was a span of 17 bases. Germline CDR1 is WNHNN and CDR2 is SYGVQD (reference sequence).

The chain uses TRBV6-2 or TRBV6-3 and TRBJ1-1, with a tentative D call TRBD1 (5 bases). V was clipped by 6 bases and J by 5 bases, with 19 bases between them. CDR3 length equals 15 residues. Germline V gene sequence: CDR1 MNHEY, CDR2 SVGEGT. DNA of the CDR3: TGTGCCAGCAGCGACCTAGGAGTCGGGGGAACTGAAGCTTTCTTT. Residues: CASSDLGVGGTEAFF.

The V gene is TRBV21-1, the J gene TRBJ1-1. TRBV21-1 is a listed pseudogene. CDR3 length: 13 residues. In DNA form, the CDR3 reads TGTGCCAGCAGCAAAGCTGTGGGGTTTGCAGCTTTCTTT. Its translation: CASSKAVGFAAFF.

This chain connects TRBV10-1 to TRBJ2-7; tentatively, D is TRBD1 or TRBD2 (6 bases each). V was trimmed by 8 bases and J by 1 base, leaving 15 bases between them. The CDR3 runs to 14 residues. Per the germline V gene, CDR1 is WNHNN and CDR2 is SYGVQD (reference sequence). The chain's CDR3 is CASPEEGGSYEQYF. DNA of the CDR3: TGCGCCAGCCCCGAGGAGGGGGGATCCTACGAGCAGTACTTC.

This clonotype was recorded a few times. The chain links TRBV27 to TRBJ1-5, with D unclear. Looked up from germline, CDR1 is MNHEY and CDR2 is SMNVEV (reference sequence). The CDR3 loop spans 15 amino acids. Trimming pared 1 base from V and 1 base from J, leaving 8 bases between. As DNA, the CDR3 is TGTGCCAGCAGTTTATTGTCTGGCAGCAATCAGCCCCAGCATTTT. It specifies CASSLLSGSNQPQHF.

This clonotype was detected only once. The rearrangement links TRBV12-3 or TRBV12-4 to TRBJ1-2; TRBD1 agrees at 8 bases. The CDR3 loop spans 15 amino acids. Trimming cost V 3 bases and J 2 bases; bases outside gene matches: 5. CDR3 coding DNA: TGTGCCAGCAGTTTTCGGAGGACAGGGAACTATGGCTACACCTTC. Amino acids: CASSFRRTGNYGYTF.

This clonotype was seen more than once but under ten times. V gene TRBV15 combines with J gene TRBJ2-3; D is uncertain. The CDR3 loop spans 13 amino acids. Germline V gene sequence: CDR1 LNHNV, CDR2 YYDKDF (reference sequence). V was pared by 4 bases and J by 8 bases, with 13 bases between. The CDR3 is CATSTRLDGTQYF. The CDR3 DNA reads as TGTGCCACCAGCACCAGGTTGGATGGTACGCAGTATTTT. The entire variable domain, with the rest obtained from reference TRBV15 and TRBJ2-3, is as follows: DAMVIQNPRYQVTQFGKPVTLSCSQTLNHNVMYWYQQKSSQAPKLLFHYYDKDFNNEADTPDNFQSRRPNTSFCFLDIRSPGLGDTAMYLCATSTRLDGTQYFGPGTRLTVL.

The rearrangement joins TRBV5-1 to TRBJ2-5, with 7 positions matching TRBD1. The germline V gene has CDR1 SGHRS and CDR2 YFSETQ. V shed 4 bases, J shed 4 bases, and the junction held 7 bases outside the gene matches. This CDR3 spans 14 amino acids. The CDR3 spells CASSTDRVRETQYF. The CDR3 DNA sequence: TGCGCCAGCAGCACCGACAGGGTTCGAGAGACCCAGTACTTC.